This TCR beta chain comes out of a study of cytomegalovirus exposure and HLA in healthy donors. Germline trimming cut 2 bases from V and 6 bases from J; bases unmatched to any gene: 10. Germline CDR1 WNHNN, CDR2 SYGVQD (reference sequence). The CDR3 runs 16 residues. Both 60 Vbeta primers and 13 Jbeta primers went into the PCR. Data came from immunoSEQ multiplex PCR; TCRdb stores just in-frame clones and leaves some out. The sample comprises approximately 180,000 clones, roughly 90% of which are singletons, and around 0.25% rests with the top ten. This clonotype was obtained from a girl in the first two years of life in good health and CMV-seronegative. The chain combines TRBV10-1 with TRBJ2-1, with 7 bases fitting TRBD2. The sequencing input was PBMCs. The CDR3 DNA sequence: TGCGCCAGCAGTGAGAATCGGCGCGGGAGTACCAATGAGCAGTTCTTC. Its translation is CASSENRRGSTNEQFF.